The present T cell receptor (beta chain) was sequenced within a study of T cells in Graves' hyperthyroidism and ophthalmopathy. Study background: Upon initial diagnosis and before any treatment, peripheral blood was collected. Study findings and constraints: For ophthalmopathy, model prediction preceded onset by a median approximately 6 months.

TCR beta CDR3 sequences were amplified from RNA transcripts. A first-round RT-PCR of the TCR CDR3 used the HTBI primer set. In TCRdb, the multiplex PCR reads were re-called with MiXCR into one record per CDR3 protein. In the table there are about 360,000 distinct CDR3 sequences, roughly an eighth of which are singletons. CDR3 size: 13 residues. The V gene's germline CDR1 is SGHRS and CDR2 YFSETQ. The V and J ends lost 5 bases and 9 bases respectively, with 15 bases between them. This clonotype was seen repeatedly, ten times or more. Its antigen is unknown. The specimen sequenced was blood. The V call is TRBV5-1, the J call TRBJ1-5, with a weak D call TRBD1 (6 bases). The TCR originated in a woman between 18 and 29 years old with Graves' hyperthyroidism. The DNA for the CDR3 is TGCGCCAGCAGTGAGGACAGCGCGGGGCCCCAGCATTTT. The encoded protein is CASSEDSAGPQHF.